This T cell receptor beta chain derives from a study of cytomegalovirus exposure and HLA in healthy donors. General study findings and limits: In a later analysis, an Asian-associated ancestry cluster reportedly showed fewer N-insertions than the approximately 660-donor mean. 87-base-pair reads could not separate some V segments, including TRBV6-2 and TRBV6-3.

J lost 7 bases, V lost 4 bases, and 5 bases had no gene match. CDR3 size: 15 residues. The germline CDR1 and CDR2 sequences are SGHDT and YYEEEE. Of note for this clone: Its antigen remains unknown.

Both 60 Vbeta primers and 13 Jbeta primers went into the PCR. Libraries were prepared by immunoSEQ multiplex PCR; TCRdb keeps only in-frame clonotypes and omits some of them. Among 120,000 or so clones listed, 70% to 85% were seen once. Sequenced: PBMCs. V usage is TRBV5-6 and J usage is TRBJ1-6, with 10 bases matching TRBD1. This TCR derives from a man aged 18 to 35 in good health and CMV-seronegative. This chain's CDR3 is CASSLLGQGNSPLHF. DNA for the CDR3: TGTGCCAGCAGCCTGTTGGGACAGGGGAATTCACCCCTCCACTTT.